This entry is about one TCR beta chain. This entry is derived from a study of blood T cell repertoires in COVID-19. Looked up from germline, CDR1 is SEHNR and CDR2 is FQNEAQ (reference sequence). V shed 3 bases and J 4 bases; nucleotides not matched to a gene: 6. The CDR3 has 16 amino acids. Profiling relied on immunoSEQ multiplex PCR, and the TCRdb table lists in-frame clones only, not all of them. Among about 240,000 clones listed, over 65% were seen once. Sequenced input: peripheral blood. The TCR was taken from a woman at least 80 years old with acute or convalescent COVID-19. The rearrangement joins TRBV7-9 to TRBJ2-2, with 9 bases matching TRBD1. CDR3 DNA sequence: TGTGCCAGCAGCTTTCATACGGGACAGGGCACCGGGGAGCTGTTTTTT. Protein product: CASSFHTGQGTGELFF. Using reference TRBV7-9 and TRBJ2-2 for the parts outside the CDR3, the full variable domain is DTGVSQNPRHKITKRGQNVTFRCDPISEHNRLYWYRQTLGQGPEFLTYFQNEAQLEKSRLLSDRFSAERPKGSFSTLEIQRTEQGDSAMYLCASSFHTGQGTGELFFGEGSRLTVL.